The 12 T cell receptor beta chains given below trace back to one sample, sequenced in a study of blood T cell repertoires in COVID-19. TCRdb's copy holds only in-frame clones and misses some; the assay was immunoSEQ multiplex PCR. The data show approximately 210,000 clones, 90% to 95% seen once. Material: peripheral blood. The receptors derive from a man younger than 45 with acute or convalescent COVID-19.

V is TRBV27 and J is TRBJ2-2, with no clear D. Trimming removed 6 bases at V and 5 bases at J, with 13 bases between. From germline, CDR1 is MNHEY and CDR2 SMNVEV (reference sequence). The CDR3 is 14 amino acids. The CDR3 region is CASRLSHPTGELFF. The CDR3 DNA sequence: TGTGCCAGCAGGTTGTCACACCCTACCGGGGAGCTGTTTTTT.

This rearrangement joins TRBV19 to TRBJ2-1; D might be TRBD1 (6 bases). Trimming left V 1 base short and J 4 bases short, with 11 bases between. Germline V lookup: CDR1 LNHDA, CDR2 SQIVND (reference sequence). The CDR3 loop spans 15 amino acids. Here the CDR3 DNA reads TGTGCCAGTAGTATAGGCAGGGGAACTTACAATGAGCAGTTCTTC. It is translated as CASSIGRGTYNEQFF.

V usage is TRBV5-5 and J usage is TRBJ1-5, with 7 bases lining up with TRBD1. The CDR3 length is 15 residues. Germline V gene sequence: CDR1 SGHKS, CDR2 YYEKEE (reference sequence). V trimming: 4 bases; J trimming: 5 bases; junction bases outside the gene matches: 9. The CDR3: CASSVSGQSYQPQHF. CDR3 nucleotides: TGTGCCAGCAGCGTATCGGGACAGTCTTATCAGCCCCAGCATTTT. The full variable domain, with the rest looked up from reference TRBV5-5 and TRBJ1-5, is DAGVTQSPTHLIKTRGQQVTLRCSPISGHKSVSWYQQVLGQGPQFIFQYYEKEERGRGNFPDRFSARQFPNYSSELNVNALLLGDSALYLCASSVSGQSYQPQHFGDGTRLSIL.

The genes are TRBV28 and TRBJ2-6; D remains unclear. Trimming left V 5 bases short and J 0 bases short, with 14 bases between. In germline, CDR1 is MDHEN, CDR2 SYDVKM. The length of the CDR3 is 17 residues. The DNA for the CDR3 is TGTGCCAGCAGTAGCCAAGAGGTTTCCTCTGGGGCCAACGTCCTGACTTTC. Protein sequence: CASSSQEVSSGANVLTF.

This sequence joins TRBV24-1 and TRBJ2-1; tentatively, D is TRBD2 (6 bases). The CDR3 spans 14 residues. Trimming took off 8 bases at V and 9 bases at J, with 19 bases between the two ends. Germline CDR1 KGHDR, CDR2 SFDVKD. CDR3 DNA: TGTGCCACCATGGGGACTGACCCAATCAGTGAGCAGTTCTTC. Encoded protein: CATMGTDPISEQFF.

V gene TRBV7-3 combines with J gene TRBJ2-2; tentatively, D is TRBD1 (6 bases). V was clipped by 3 bases and J by 4 bases, with 12 bases between them. CDR1 is SGHTA, CDR2 FQGTGA, per germline. This CDR3 is built from 15 residues. CDR3 sequence (DNA): TGTGCCAGCAGCTTGGACAGTAGAGCCACCGGGGAGCTGTTTTTT. Its translation: CASSLDSRATGELFF.

The CDR3 coding sequence is TGTGCCAGCAGCCTGACAGGGGGCGCCTTCACCGGGGAGCTGTTTTTT. Amino acid sequence: CASSLTGGAFTGELFF. This chain uses TRBV5-5 with TRBJ2-2, with TRBD1 identical over 10 bases. This CDR3 has 16 residues. Unmatched junction bases numbered 7, after V lost 4 bases and J lost 4 bases. The germline V gene has CDR1 SGHKS and CDR2 YYEKEE (reference sequence).

The chain has TRBV12-5 and TRBJ1-4, with 8 bases that match TRBD1. Germline V lookup: CDR1 LGHNT, CDR2 FRNRAP. J lost 14 bases, V lost 1 base, and 6 bases had no gene match. The CDR3 sequence is 13 residues long. The CDR3 sequence: CASGLAQGASLFF. As DNA, the CDR3 is TGTGCTAGTGGTTTGGCCCAGGGGGCTTCTCTGTTTTTT.

Only one count was recorded for this clone. The rearrangement joins TRBV9 to TRBJ1-2; the D gene is possibly TRBD1 (6 bases). CDR1 SGDLS and CDR2 YYNGEE come from the germline V gene. The CDR3 length is 15 residues. V gave up 0 bases and J gave up 5 bases, with 14 bases separating them. CDR3 protein: CASSVDGGMGYGYTF. DNA for the CDR3: TGTGCCAGCAGCGTAGATGGGGGCATGGGGTATGGCTACACCTTC.

V gene TRBV11-3 combines with J gene TRBJ2-1, with 8 nucleotides matching TRBD1. Germline CDR1 SGHNT, CDR2 YENEEA. This CDR3 is 14 amino acids long. The V segment lost 3 bases and the J segment 8 bases; nucleotides outside the gene matches: 6. The CDR3 nucleotides are TGTGCCAGCAGCTTTGGAGGACAGGGTGATGAGCAGTTCTTC. Residues: CASSFGGQGDEQFF.

The chain employs TRBV6-5 and TRBJ1-1, with D perhaps matching TRBD1 (5 bases). Per the germline V gene, CDR1 is MNHEY and CDR2 is SVGAGI. CDR3 size: 13 residues. Between the trimmed V and J ends, which lost 6 bases and 2 bases, there was a span of 10 bases. CDR3 sequence: CASSPQGNTEAFF. CDR3 bases: TGTGCCAGCAGCCCGCAGGGAAACACTGAAGCTTTCTTT.

To note about this clone: This sample includes further DNA sequences coding for the same CDR3. The CDR3 coding sequence is TGTGCCAGCAGCTTACAGGAGAACACTGAAGCTTTCTTT. Amino acid sequence: CASSLQENTEAFF. The chain employs TRBV11-2 and TRBJ1-1, with D hard to call. Trimming shortened V by 2 bases and J by 1 base, and 5 bases separated the two germline ends. Germline V gene lookup returns CDR1 SGHAT and CDR2 FQNNGV. The CDR3 runs to 13 residues.